Below, 28 T cell receptor beta chains from the same sample are listed, as sequenced in a study of blood T cells in healthy people across ages (dated by TCRdb to between 2015 and 2016). Library preparation employed 5' RACE. Instrument on record: Illumina HiSeq 2500. A second PCR of about 7 to 12 cycles was run with a J-beta primer mix and a sample-barcoded 5' primer. TCRdb reprocessed the public reads (quality trimming at Q25 with fastp, clone calling with MiXCR) and kept in-frame beta chains. Under each unique CDR3 protein, matching rows form one entry showing the most common genes and DNA. The sample table holds around 650,000 distinct CDR3 sequences, of which around 38% were seen once. Roughly 30% of the sample is in the top ten clones. Sequencing was carried out using blood. The receptors originated from an elderly man in good health.

Concerning this clonotype: This may arise from a read error, as a much more abundant clone is one base away. The chain is built from TRBV7-2 and TRBJ2-7; possibly TRBD2 for D (5 bases). This CDR3 is 15 amino acids long. Per the germline V gene, CDR1 is SGHTA and CDR2 is FQGNSA. CDR3 in amino acids: CASSSLGRGSYGQYF. CDR3 DNA sequence: TGTGCCAGCAGCTCCTTGGGGAGAGGGTCCTACGGGCAGTACTTC.

The rearrangement uses TRBV20-1 and TRBJ2-5; either TRBD1 or TRBD2 may fit D (5 bases each). CDR1 and CDR2 (germline): DFQATT, SNEGSKA (reference sequence). Trimming removed 6 bases from V and 7 bases from J, with 18 bases in between. There are 13 residues in the CDR3. The chain's CDR3 is CSAPMGRGGTQYF. CDR3 in DNA: TGCAGTGCCCCGATGGGACGGGGTGGGACCCAGTACTTC.

The rearrangement joins TRBV21-1 to TRBJ1-6. TRBV21-1 is a documented pseudogene. This CDR3 has 18 amino acids. The CDR3 bases are TGTGCCAGCAGCAAAGACCTGGTTCTAAAGGTCTGGGTTAGGCCCCTCCACTTT. Translating it yields CASSKDLVLKVWVRPLHF.

This rearrangement joins TRBV6-2 or TRBV6-3 to TRBJ2-1; 8 nucleotides match TRBD2. Trimming cost V 7 bases and J 9 bases; bases outside gene matches: 11. This CDR3 has 14 amino acids. In germline, CDR1 is MNHEY, CDR2 SVGEGT. The CDR3 nucleotides read TGTGCCAGCACTTTCAGCGGGAGAGGGGGTGAGCAGTTCTTC. This translates into CASTFSGRGGEQFF.

The table lists this clonotype with a few counts. The chain has TRBV29-1 and TRBJ2-2; 8 bases line up with TRBD1. Germline V gives CDR1 SQVTM, CDR2 ANQGSEA. The length of the CDR3 is 13 residues. The junction had 3 bases not matched to a gene; V was cut back by 6 bases and J by 3 bases. The CDR3 region is CSVKGQDTGELFF. In nucleotides, the CDR3 is TGCAGCGTGAAGGGACAGGACACCGGGGAGCTGTTTTTT.

This clonotype has more than one count but fewer than ten. This rearrangement joins TRBV20-1 to TRBJ1-2, with D perhaps TRBD1 (5 bases). Germline-derived CDR1 and CDR2 are DFQATT and SNEGSKA (reference sequence). CDR3 size: 14 residues. Trimming took 0 bases from V and 4 from J, leaving 12 bases between them. As DNA, the CDR3 is TGCAGTGCTAGAGAAGGGGAAGGTGGCTATGGCTACACCTTC. Translation: CSAREGEGGYGYTF.

This clonotype showed up just a few times. The CDR3 nucleotides read TGTGCCAGCAGACTGACCCGGAATGAGCAGTTCTTC. Amino acids: CASRLTRNEQFF. The rearrangement joins TRBV28 to TRBJ2-1, with D unclear. The V gene's germline CDR1 is MDHEN and CDR2 SYDVKM. The CDR3 has 12 amino acids. V lost 6 bases and J lost 7, with 10 bases in between.

This clonotype has just a few counts. The rearrangement joins TRBV5-1 to TRBJ2-1; D is unresolved. V lost 0 bases to trimming and J lost 5 bases, with 9 bases between them. The CDR3 totals 14 residues. The germline CDR1 and CDR2 sequences are SGHRS and YFSETQ. The CDR3 spells CASSLVVLDNEQFF. The DNA of the CDR3 is TGCGCCAGCAGCTTGGTTGTGTTAGACAATGAGCAGTTCTTC.

This clonotype was picked up many times. CDR3 DNA sequence: TGTGCCACCAGCTCCCGGACTAGCGGGGATGACCAGTACTTC. Protein: CATSSRTSGDDQYF. The chain couples TRBV15 to TRBJ2-5, with 12 bases lining up with TRBD2. The V segment lost 5 bases and the J segment 10 bases; nucleotides outside the gene matches: 8. Germline CDR1 is LNHNV and CDR2 is YYDKDF (reference sequence). CDR3 length equals 14 residues.

This clonotype was recorded once. The J gene is TRBJ2-5, the V gene TRBV20-1, with a weak D call TRBD1 (6 bases). The CDR3 is 13 amino acids. Germline values: CDR1 DFQATT, CDR2 SNEGSKA (reference sequence). V lost 1 base, J lost 11 bases, and 17 bases lay in between. In DNA form, the CDR3 reads TGCAGTGCTAGAGCGGGACAAACTAATGAGCAGTACTTC. Translated, it gives CSARAGQTNEQYF.

This clonotype was recorded many times. This chain links TRBV7-2 with TRBJ2-7; 7 positions agree with TRBD2. The CDR3 is 16 residues long. V shed 5 bases, J shed 3 bases, and the junction held 13 bases outside the gene matches. Germline CDR1 SGHTA, CDR2 FQGNSA. CDR3 loop: CASSPHSGSVGYEQYF. The CDR3 coding sequence is TGTGCCAGCAGCCCACATAGCGGGTCGGTGGGCTACGAGCAGTACTTC.

This CDR3 reads CASSLLGGLTEAFF. The CDR3 DNA follows: TGTGCCAGCAGCCTCCTCGGGGGGCTGACTGAAGCTTTCTTT. The chain links TRBV7-3 to TRBJ1-1, with a tentative D call TRBD1 (6 bases). With 5 bases removed from V and 5 bases from J, the gap between germline ends came to 15 bases. The CDR3 contains 14 residues. Germline V lookup: CDR1 SGHTA, CDR2 FQGTGA.

The V call is TRBV29-1, the J call TRBJ1-1; D unresolved. V was cut by 4 bases and J by 5 bases, with 14 bases left in between. The CDR3 contains 13 residues. Per germline, CDR1 SQVTM and CDR2 ANQGSEA. The CDR3 coding sequence is TGCAGCGTTGCCGGCAAGGGAGAGACTGAAGCTTTCTTT. Amino acids: CSVAGKGETEAFF.

This clonotype was seen at least ten times. The V gene is TRBV10-1, the J gene TRBJ2-3, with 8 bases aligning to TRBD2. With V trimmed by 8 bases and J by 3 bases, 7 bases remained unmatched. This CDR3 has 14 residues. Germline CDR1 WNHNN, CDR2 SYGVQD (reference sequence). DNA for the CDR3: TGCGCCAGCTCCCGGACTAGCCGGACAGATACGCAGTATTTT. Its translation: CASSRTSRTDTQYF.

This clonotype has at least ten counts. The chain employs TRBV7-2 and TRBJ1-1, with 7 nucleotides matching TRBD1. Germline V gives CDR1 SGHTA, CDR2 FQGNSA. Trimming removed 5 bases from V and 4 bases from J; junction bases left unmatched: 7. The CDR3 length is 14 residues. The chain's CDR3 is CASSRQGGGTEAFF. The DNA of the CDR3 is TGTGCCAGCAGCCGACAGGGTGGGGGCACTGAAGCTTTCTTT.

The chain links TRBV7-2 to TRBJ2-1, with D unresolved. The CDR3 length is 16 residues. V was shortened by 0 bases and J by 1 base, with 10 bases between the two germline ends. Germline V CDR1 and CDR2: SGHTA, FQGNSA. For the CDR3, the DNA is TGTGCCAGCAGCTTAGCGTTTGCGGCTTCCTACAATGAGCAGTTCTTC. Translated: CASSLAFAASYNEQFF.

This clonotype has just a few counts. This chain joins TRBV27 and TRBJ2-1, with D perhaps matching TRBD2 (6 bases). Germline values: CDR1 MNHEY, CDR2 SMNVEV (reference sequence). V gave up 2 bases and J gave up 3 bases, with 11 bases separating them. This CDR3 spans 15 amino acids. This CDR3 is CASSLKGGDYNEQFF. In DNA, the CDR3 is TGTGCCAGCAGTTTAAAGGGCGGGGACTACAATGAGCAGTTCTTC.

This clonotype was picked up a small number of times. The V gene is TRBV4-2, the J gene TRBJ2-2; D unresolved. This CDR3 comprises 15 residues. V lost 1 base, J lost 8 bases, and 14 bases lay in between. Germline V CDR1 and CDR2: LGHNA, YNFKEQ. This CDR3 is CASSQVDTARGELFF. The CDR3 DNA is TGTGCCAGCAGCCAAGTTGATACGGCCCGGGGGGAGCTGTTTTTT.

The genes are TRBV25-1 and TRBJ1-2, with D possibly being TRBD1 (6 bases). Trimming removed 3 bases from V and 1 base from J, with 12 bases in between. The V gene's germline CDR1 is MGHDK and CDR2 SYGVNS. The CDR3 has 15 residues. CDR3 protein: CASSEGGGGNYGYTF. The CDR3 nucleotides read TGTGCCAGCAGTGAGGGCGGGGGCGGTAACTATGGCTACACCTTC.

This clonotype was counted between two and nine times. The chain couples TRBV12-3 or TRBV12-4 to TRBJ2-7; D is tentatively TRBD1 or TRBD2 (5 bases each). Matching the DNA end better, TRBJ2-5 makes the J call doubtful. The CDR3 extends over 16 amino acids. The DNA of the CDR3 is TGTGCCAGCAGTTTTCCATACGGGGCCCTGGGGGAGACCCAGTACTTC. This encodes CASSFPYGALGETQYF.

This clonotype was counted between two and nine times. The chain uses TRBV25-1 and TRBJ1-1, with 9 bases matching TRBD1. The CDR3 sequence is 13 residues long. Germline assignment: CDR1 MGHDK and CDR2 SYGVNS. The junction had 8 bases not matched to a gene; V was cut back by 4 bases and J by 11 bases. DNA of the CDR3: TGTGCCAGCAGTGTGACCGGGACAGGGTTGGCTTTCTTT. The encoded protein is CASSVTGTGLAFF.

The genes are TRBV10-3 and TRBJ2-1; no clear D. Between the trimmed V and J ends, which lost 6 bases and 10 bases, there was a span of 16 bases. Looked up from germline, CDR1 is ENHRY and CDR2 is SYGVKD. This CDR3 is built from 13 residues. The CDR3 sequence is CAISDPTPYEQFF. In DNA form, the CDR3 reads TGTGCCATCAGCGACCCAACACCCTACGAGCAGTTCTTC.

This clonotype was counted between two and nine times. The rearrangement uses TRBV11-2 and TRBJ2-1; unclear D gene. V was trimmed by 2 bases and J by 8 bases, leaving 7 bases between them. Germline CDR1 and CDR2: SGHAT and FQNNGV. This CDR3 region has 12 residues. CDR3 DNA sequence: TGTGCCAGCAGCTTACGGCACTATGAGCAGTTCTTC. Translating it yields CASSLRHYEQFF. Combining the CDR3 with reference TRBV11-2 and TRBJ2-1 gives the whole variable domain EAGVAQSPRYKIIEKRQSVAFWCNPISGHATLYWYQQILGQGPKLLIQFQNNGVVDDSQLPKDRFSAERLKGVDSTLKIQPAKLEDSAVYLCASSLRHYEQFFGPGTRLTVL.

The rearrangement uses TRBV6-2 or TRBV6-3 and TRBJ2-3, with D possibly called TRBD1 or TRBD2 (5 bases each). CDR3 length: 15 residues. Trimming cost V 5 bases and J 0 bases, with 12 bases left between them. Germline CDR1 MNHEY, CDR2 SVGEGT. The CDR3 sequence is CASSTGRVSTDTQYF. The CDR3 region has the DNA TGTGCCAGCAGTACGGGACGGGTGAGCACAGATACGCAGTATTTT.

This clonotype has more than one count but fewer than ten. The genes are TRBV20-1 and TRBJ2-7; TRBD1 is a possible D gene (6 bases). The V and J ends lost 2 bases and 3 bases respectively, with 11 bases between them. Germline V gives CDR1 DFQATT, CDR2 SNEGSKA (reference sequence). The CDR3 spans 13 residues. In DNA form, the CDR3 reads TGCAGTGCTAGACCGACAGGCGTCTACGAGCAGTACTTC. Amino acids: CSARPTGVYEQYF.

The V gene is TRBV5-6, the J gene TRBJ1-1, with D perhaps matching TRBD1 (5 bases). The V gene lost 1 base and the J gene lost 4 bases, with 20 bases spanning the gap. Looked up from germline, CDR1 is SGHDT and CDR2 is YYEEEE. This CDR3 spans 17 amino acids. The CDR3 DNA is TGTGCCAGCAGCTTGTCGGGACGGGGGAGTCGGAGCACTGAAGCTTTCTTT. Its translation: CASSLSGRGSRSTEAFF.

The table lists this clonotype with a few counts. The chain links TRBV7-9 to TRBJ1-2; tentative D call: TRBD1 (5 bases). CDR1 and CDR2 from the germline V gene are SEHNR and FQNEAQ (reference sequence). The CDR3 is made up of 15 amino acids. V lost 1 base to trimming and J lost 3 bases, with 12 bases between them. The chain's CDR3 is CASSLEGARDYGYTF. CDR3 sequence (DNA): TGTGCCAGCAGCTTAGAAGGGGCGCGGGACTATGGCTACACCTTC.

The chain links TRBV24-1 to TRBJ2-5; D unresolved. Germline values: CDR1 KGHDR, CDR2 SFDVKD. The CDR3 runs 15 residues. V was shortened by 3 bases and J by 0 bases, with 10 bases between the two germline ends. The CDR3 coding sequence is TGTGCCACCAGTGATCCTACAACTTACCAAGAGACCCAGTACTTC. Protein sequence: CATSDPTTYQETQYF.